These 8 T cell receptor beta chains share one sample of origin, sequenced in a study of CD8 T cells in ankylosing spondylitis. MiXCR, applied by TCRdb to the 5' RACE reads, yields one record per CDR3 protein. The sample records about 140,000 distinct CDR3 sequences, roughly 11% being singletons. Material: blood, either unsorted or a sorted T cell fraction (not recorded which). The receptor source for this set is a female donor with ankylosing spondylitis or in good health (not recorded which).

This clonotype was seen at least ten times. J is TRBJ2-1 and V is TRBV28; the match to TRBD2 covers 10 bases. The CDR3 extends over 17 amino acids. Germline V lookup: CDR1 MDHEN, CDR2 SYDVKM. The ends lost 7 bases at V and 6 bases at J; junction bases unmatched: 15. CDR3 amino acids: CASTPVPWTSGSNEQFF. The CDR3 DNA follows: TGTGCCAGCACCCCAGTCCCTTGGACTAGCGGTTCCAATGAGCAGTTCTTC.

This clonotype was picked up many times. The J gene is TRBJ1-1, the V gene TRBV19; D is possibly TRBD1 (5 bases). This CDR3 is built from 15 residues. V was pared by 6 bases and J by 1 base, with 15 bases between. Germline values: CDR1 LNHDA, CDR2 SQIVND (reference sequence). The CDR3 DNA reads TGTGCCAGTAGAGTGAGAGGGGCGCGGAACACTGAAGCTTTCTTT. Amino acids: CASRVRGARNTEAFF. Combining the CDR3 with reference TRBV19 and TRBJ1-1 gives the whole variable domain DGGITQSPKYLFRKEGQNVTLSCEQNLNHDAMYWYRQDPGQGLRLIYYSQIVNDFQKGDIAEGYSVSREKKESFPLTVTSAQKNPTAFYLCASRVRGARNTEAFFGQGTRLTVV.

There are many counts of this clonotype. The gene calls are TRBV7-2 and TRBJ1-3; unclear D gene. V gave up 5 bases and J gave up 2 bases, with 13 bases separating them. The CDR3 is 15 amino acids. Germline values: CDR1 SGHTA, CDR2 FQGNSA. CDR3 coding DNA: TGTGCCAGCAGCCTAGGTAACCGAGCTGGAAACACCATATATTTT. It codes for CASSLGNRAGNTIYF.

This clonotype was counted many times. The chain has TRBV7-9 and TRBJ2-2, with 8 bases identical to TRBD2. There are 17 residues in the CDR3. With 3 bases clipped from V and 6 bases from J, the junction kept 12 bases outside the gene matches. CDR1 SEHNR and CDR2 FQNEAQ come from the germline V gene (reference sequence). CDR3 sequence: CASSLGLDTITAGELFF. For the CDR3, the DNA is TGTGCCAGCAGCTTGGGACTAGATACAATAACGGCCGGGGAGCTGTTTTTT.

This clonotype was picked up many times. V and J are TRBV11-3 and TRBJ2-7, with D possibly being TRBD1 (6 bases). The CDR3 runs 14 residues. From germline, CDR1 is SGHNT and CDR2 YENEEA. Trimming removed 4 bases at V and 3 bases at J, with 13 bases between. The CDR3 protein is CASSSPGTSYEQYF. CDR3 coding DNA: TGTGCCAGCAGCTCACCCGGGACAAGCTACGAGCAGTACTTC.

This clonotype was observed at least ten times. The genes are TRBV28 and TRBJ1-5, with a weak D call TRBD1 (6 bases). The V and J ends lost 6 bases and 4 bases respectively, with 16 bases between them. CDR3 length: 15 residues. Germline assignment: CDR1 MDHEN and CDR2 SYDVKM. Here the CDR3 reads CASRRGGGGNQPQHF. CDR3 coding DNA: TGTGCCAGCAGACGAGGAGGGGGTGGGAATCAGCCCCAGCATTTT.

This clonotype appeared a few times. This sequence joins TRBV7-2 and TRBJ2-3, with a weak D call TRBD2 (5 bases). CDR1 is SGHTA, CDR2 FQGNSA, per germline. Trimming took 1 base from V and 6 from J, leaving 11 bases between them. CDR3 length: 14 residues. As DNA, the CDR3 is TGTGCCAGCAGCTTAGGGTTAGCGACCGATACGCAGTATTTT. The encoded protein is CASSLGLATDTQYF.

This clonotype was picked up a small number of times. CDR3 coding DNA: TGTGCCAGCCGGACAGGGGGGGGTGGCTACACCTTC. Its protein is CASRTGGGGYTF. The V call is TRBV2, the J call TRBJ1-2; 10 bases are shared with TRBD1. CDR1 is SNHLY, CDR2 FYNNEI, per germline. The CDR3 is 12 amino acids. The ends lost 8 bases at V and 7 bases at J; junction bases unmatched: 4.